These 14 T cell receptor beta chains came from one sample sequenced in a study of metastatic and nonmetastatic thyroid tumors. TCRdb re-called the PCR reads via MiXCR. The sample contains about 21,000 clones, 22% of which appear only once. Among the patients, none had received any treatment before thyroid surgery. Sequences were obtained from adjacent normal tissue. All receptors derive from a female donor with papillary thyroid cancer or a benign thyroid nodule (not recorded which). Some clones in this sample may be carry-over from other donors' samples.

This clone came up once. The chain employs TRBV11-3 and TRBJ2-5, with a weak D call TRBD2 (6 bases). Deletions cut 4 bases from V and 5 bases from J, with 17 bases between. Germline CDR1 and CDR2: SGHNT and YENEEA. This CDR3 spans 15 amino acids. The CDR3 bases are TGTGCCAGCAGCTCCCCTTTGGGAGGAGGGGAGACCCAGTACTTC. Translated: CASSSPLGGGETQYF.

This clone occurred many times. Here the CDR3 reads CSARNSGLQYF. For the CDR3, the DNA is TGCAGTGCTAGAAATTCAGGACTACAGTACTTC. V and J are TRBV20-1 and TRBJ2-5, with D possibly matching TRBD2 (6 bases). Germline CDR1 and CDR2: DFQATT and SNEGSKA (reference sequence). This CDR3 spans 11 amino acids. Deletions cut 2 bases from V and 11 bases from J, with 12 bases between.

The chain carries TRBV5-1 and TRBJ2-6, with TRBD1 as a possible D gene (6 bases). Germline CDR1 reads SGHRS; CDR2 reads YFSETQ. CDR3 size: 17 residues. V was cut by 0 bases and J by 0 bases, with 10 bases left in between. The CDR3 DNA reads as TGCGCCAGCAGCTTGGGGACAGTAACCTCTGGGGCCAACGTCCTGACTTTC. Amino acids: CASSLGTVTSGANVLTF.

Here the CDR3 reads CASSEWTPPRSYEQYF. The CDR3 nucleotides are TGTGCCAGCAGTGAATGGACTCCGCCGCGCTCCTACGAGCAGTACTTC. The chain carries TRBV6-1 and TRBJ2-7; tentatively, D is TRBD2 (5 bases). The CDR3 is 16 residues long. The V gene lost 2 bases and the J gene lost 0 bases, with 14 bases spanning the gap. Germline values: CDR1 MNHNS, CDR2 SASEGT.

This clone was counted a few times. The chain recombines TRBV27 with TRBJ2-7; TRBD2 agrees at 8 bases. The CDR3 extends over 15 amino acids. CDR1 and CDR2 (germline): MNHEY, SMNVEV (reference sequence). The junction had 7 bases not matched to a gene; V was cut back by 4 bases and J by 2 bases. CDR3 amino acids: CASSSAGVDPYEQYF. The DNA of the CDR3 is TGTGCCAGCAGTTCAGCGGGGGTTGACCCCTACGAGCAGTACTTC.

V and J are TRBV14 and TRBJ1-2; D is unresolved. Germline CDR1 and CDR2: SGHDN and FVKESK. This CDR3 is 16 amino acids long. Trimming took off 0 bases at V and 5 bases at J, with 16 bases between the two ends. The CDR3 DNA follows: TGTGCCAGCAGCCAAGATGCGGCCTCCTTATTGTATGGCTACACCTTC. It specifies CASSQDAASLLYGYTF.

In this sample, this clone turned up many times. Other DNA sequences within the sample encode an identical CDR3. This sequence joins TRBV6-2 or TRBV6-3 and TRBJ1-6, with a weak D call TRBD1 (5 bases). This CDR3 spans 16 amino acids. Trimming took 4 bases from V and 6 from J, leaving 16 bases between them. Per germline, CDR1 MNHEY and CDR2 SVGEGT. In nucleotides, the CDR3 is TGTGCCAGCAGTTCGGCAGGGAGTTCTAGTAATTCACCCCTCCACTTT. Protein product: CASSSAGSSSNSPLHF.

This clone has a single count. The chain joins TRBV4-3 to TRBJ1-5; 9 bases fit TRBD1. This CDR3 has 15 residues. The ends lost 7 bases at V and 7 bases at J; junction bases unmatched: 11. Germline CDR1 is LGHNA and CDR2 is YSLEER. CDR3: CASILHHTGGQPQHF. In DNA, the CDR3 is TGCGCCAGCATCCTTCACCATACAGGGGGCCAGCCCCAGCATTTT.

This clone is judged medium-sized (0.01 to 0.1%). The CDR3 here is CASSLGRQGTGELFF. The CDR3 nucleotides read TGTGCCAGCAGCTTGGGGAGACAGGGGACCGGGGAGCTGTTTTTT. The chain combines TRBV11-2 with TRBJ2-2; 8 bases agree with TRBD1. The CDR3 has 15 amino acids. V lost 3 bases, J lost 5 bases, and 5 bases stayed unmatched. Per the germline V gene, CDR1 is SGHAT and CDR2 is FQNNGV. Filled out from reference TRBV11-2 and TRBJ2-2, the complete variable domain reads EAGVAQSPRYKIIEKRQSVAFWCNPISGHATLYWYQQILGQGPKLLIQFQNNGVVDDSQLPKDRFSAERLKGVDSTLKIQPAKLEDSAVYLCASSLGRQGTGELFFGEGSRLTVL.

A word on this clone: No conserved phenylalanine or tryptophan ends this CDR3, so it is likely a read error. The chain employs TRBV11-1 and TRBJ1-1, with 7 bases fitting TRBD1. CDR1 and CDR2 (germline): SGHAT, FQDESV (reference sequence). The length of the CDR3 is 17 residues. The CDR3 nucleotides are TGTGCCAACAGCGCCCGACAGGGAGGGGAGGGGAACACTGAAGCTTTCTAT. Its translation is CANSARQGGEGNTEAFY.

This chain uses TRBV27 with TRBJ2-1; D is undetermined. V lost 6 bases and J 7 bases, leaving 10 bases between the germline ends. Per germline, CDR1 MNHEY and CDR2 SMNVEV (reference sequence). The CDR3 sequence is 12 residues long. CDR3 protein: CASSQSRNEQFF. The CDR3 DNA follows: TGTGCCAGCAGCCAGAGTAGGAATGAGCAGTTCTTC.

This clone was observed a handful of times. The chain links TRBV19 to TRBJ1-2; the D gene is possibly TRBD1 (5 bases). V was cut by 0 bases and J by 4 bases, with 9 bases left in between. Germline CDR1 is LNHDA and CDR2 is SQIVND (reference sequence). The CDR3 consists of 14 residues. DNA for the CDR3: TGTGCCAGTAGTATAGAATCAGGGACCTATGGCTACACCTTC. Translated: CASSIESGTYGYTF.

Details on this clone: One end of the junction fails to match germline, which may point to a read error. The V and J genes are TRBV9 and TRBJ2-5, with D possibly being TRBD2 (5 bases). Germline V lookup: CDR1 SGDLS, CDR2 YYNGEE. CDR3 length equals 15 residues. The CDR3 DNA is TGTGCCGGCAGCGTAGACCCTAGCCCCCAAGAGACCCAGTACTTC. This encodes CAGSVDPSPQETQYF. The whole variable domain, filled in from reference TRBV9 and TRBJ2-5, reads DSGVTQTPKHLITATGQRVTLRCSPRSGDLSVYWYQQSLDQGLQFLIQYYNGEERAKGNILERFSAQQFPDLHSELNLSSLELGDSALYFCAGSVDPSPQETQYFGPGTRLLVL.

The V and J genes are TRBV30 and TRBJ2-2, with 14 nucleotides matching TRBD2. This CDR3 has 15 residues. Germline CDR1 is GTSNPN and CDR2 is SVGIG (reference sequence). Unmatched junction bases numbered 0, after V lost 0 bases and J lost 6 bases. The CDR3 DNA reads TGTGCCTGGAGTGTGACTAGCGGGAGGGCCGGGGAGCTGTTTTTT. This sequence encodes CAWSVTSGRAGELFF.